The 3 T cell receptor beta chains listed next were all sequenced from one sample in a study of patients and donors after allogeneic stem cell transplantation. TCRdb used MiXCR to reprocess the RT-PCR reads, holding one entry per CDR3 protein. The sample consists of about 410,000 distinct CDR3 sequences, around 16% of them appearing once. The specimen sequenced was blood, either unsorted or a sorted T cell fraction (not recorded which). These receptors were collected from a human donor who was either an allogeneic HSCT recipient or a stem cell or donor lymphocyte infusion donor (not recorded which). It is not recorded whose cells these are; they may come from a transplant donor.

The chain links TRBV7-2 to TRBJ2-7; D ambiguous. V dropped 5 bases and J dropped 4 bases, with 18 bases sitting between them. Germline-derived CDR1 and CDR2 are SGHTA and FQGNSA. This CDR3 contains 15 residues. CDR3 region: CASSRIELGVYEQYF. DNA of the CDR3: TGTGCCAGCAGCCGAATAGAGCTAGGAGTGTACGAGCAGTACTTC.

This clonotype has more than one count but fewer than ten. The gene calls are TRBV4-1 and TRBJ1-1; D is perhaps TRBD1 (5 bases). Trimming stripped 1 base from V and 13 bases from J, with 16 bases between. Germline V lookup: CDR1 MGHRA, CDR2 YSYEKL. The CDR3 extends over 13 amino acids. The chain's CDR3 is CASSQVFSGGVFF. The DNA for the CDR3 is TGCGCCAGCAGCCAAGTTTTCTCGGGAGGGGTTTTCTTT.

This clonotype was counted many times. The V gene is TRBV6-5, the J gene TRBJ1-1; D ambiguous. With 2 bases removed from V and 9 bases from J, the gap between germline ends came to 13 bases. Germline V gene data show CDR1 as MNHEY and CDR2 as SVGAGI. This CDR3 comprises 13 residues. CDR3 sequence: CASSYTMGIQAFF. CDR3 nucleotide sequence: TGTGCCAGCAGTTACACGATGGGGATTCAAGCTTTCTTT.